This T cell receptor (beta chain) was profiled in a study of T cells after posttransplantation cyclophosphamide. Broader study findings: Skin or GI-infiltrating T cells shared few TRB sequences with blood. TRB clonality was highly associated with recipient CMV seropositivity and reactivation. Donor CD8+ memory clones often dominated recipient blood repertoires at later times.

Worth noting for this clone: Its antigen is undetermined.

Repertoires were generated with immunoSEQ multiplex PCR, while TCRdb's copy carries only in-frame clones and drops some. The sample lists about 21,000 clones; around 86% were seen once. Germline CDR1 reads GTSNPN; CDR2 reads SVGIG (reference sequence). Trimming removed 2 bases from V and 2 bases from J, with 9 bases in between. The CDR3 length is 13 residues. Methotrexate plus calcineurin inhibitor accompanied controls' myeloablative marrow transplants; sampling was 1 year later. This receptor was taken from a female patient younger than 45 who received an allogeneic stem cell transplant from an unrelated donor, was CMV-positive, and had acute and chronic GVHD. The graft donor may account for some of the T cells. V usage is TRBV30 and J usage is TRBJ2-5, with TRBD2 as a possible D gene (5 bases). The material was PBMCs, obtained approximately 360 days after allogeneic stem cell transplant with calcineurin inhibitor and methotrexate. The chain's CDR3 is CAWSSGIQETQYF. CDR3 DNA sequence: TGTGCCTGGAGTTCCGGGATACAAGAGACCCAGTACTTC.